This passage covers 14 T cell receptor beta chains from one sample sequenced in a study of cytomegalovirus exposure and HLA in healthy donors. Use of 60 Vbeta and 13 Jbeta primers characterized the PCR. Assay used: immunoSEQ multiplex PCR; TCRdb lists only in-frame clones, some missing. The table has about 150,000 clones, approximately 80% seen once. Sequencing input: PBMCs. Receptor source: a man aged 25 to 40 in good health and CMV-seropositive.

The rearrangement uses TRBV5-1 and TRBJ1-6; no clear D gene. Trimming took off 1 base at V and 13 bases at J, with 15 bases between the two ends. The CDR3 totals 14 residues. Germline V gene lookup returns CDR1 SGHRS and CDR2 YFSETQ. CDR3 loop: CASSLRFPEEPLHF. The CDR3 region has the DNA TGCGCCAGCAGCTTGAGGTTTCCAGAGGAGCCCCTCCACTTT. Complete variable domain (other parts from reference TRBV5-1 and TRBJ1-6): KAGVTQTPRYLIKTRGQQVTLSCSPISGHRSVSWYQQTPGQGLQFLFEYFSETQRNKGNFPGRFSGRQFSNSRSEMNVSTLELGDSALYLCASSLRFPEEPLHFGNGTRLTVT.

The table lists this clone with a count of one. This rearrangement joins TRBV4-3 to TRBJ2-1, with 7 bases matching TRBD2. Germline CDR1 and CDR2: LGHNA and YSLEER. V lost 1 base to trimming and J lost 8 bases; unmatched junction nucleotides: 8. The CDR3 runs 15 residues. CDR3 region: CASSQVWRGKDEQFF. CDR3 in DNA: TGCGCCAGCAGCCAAGTCTGGCGGGGGAAGGATGAGCAGTTCTTC.

The chain employs TRBV15 and TRBJ1-1, with a weak D call TRBD1 (5 bases). Germline V gene data show CDR1 as LNHNV and CDR2 as YYDKDF (reference sequence). The ends were cut back, 1 base at V and 5 bases at J, with 14 bases in the middle. The CDR3 is made up of 15 amino acids. DNA of the CDR3: TGTGCCACCAGCAGAGGGGGGGAGAGTAGTACTGAAGCTTTCTTT. It encodes CATSRGGESSTEAFF.

The chain couples TRBV18 to TRBJ1-6; 7 bases agree with TRBD1. Germline values: CDR1 KGHSH, CDR2 LQKENI. There are 16 residues in the CDR3. Trimming at V came to 3 bases and at J to 5 bases, leaving 7 bases not matched to a gene. The CDR3 region has the DNA TGTGCCAGCTCACCGCTAGGACAGGTCAATAATTCACCCCTCCACTTT. It encodes CASSPLGQVNNSPLHF.

The J gene is TRBJ1-3, the V gene TRBV6-1, with 9 bases matching TRBD1. The V gene end was trimmed by 3 bases and the J gene end by 8 bases; junction bases not matched to a gene: 8. Germline V gene lookup returns CDR1 MNHNS and CDR2 SASEGT. This CDR3 is built from 15 residues. The CDR3: CASSDPGTGRDTIYF. CDR3 coding DNA: TGTGCCAGCAGTGATCCCGGGACAGGGAGGGACACCATATATTTT.

This chain connects TRBV7-2 to TRBJ1-4; the match to TRBD1 covers 7 bases. Germline CDR1 SGHTA, CDR2 FQGNSA. Trimming cost V 4 bases and J 8 bases; bases outside gene matches: 7. The CDR3 is 14 amino acids. The chain's CDR3 is CASSSRQGVEKLFF. The CDR3 bases are TGTGCCAGCAGCTCGAGACAGGGAGTGGAAAAACTGTTTTTT.

The rearrangement uses TRBV5-1 and TRBJ1-2; 9 bases agree with TRBD1. J gave up 8 bases and V 4 bases, and 12 bases lay outside the gene matches. The germline V gene has CDR1 SGHRS and CDR2 YFSETQ. There are 15 residues in the CDR3. CDR3: CASSREVQGAGGYTF. Written as DNA, the CDR3 is TGCGCCAGCAGCCGCGAAGTACAGGGGGCGGGAGGCTACACCTTC.

The V and J genes are TRBV10-3 and TRBJ2-3; 7 bases are shared with TRBD2. V was clipped by 3 bases and J by 5 bases; unmatched bases: 8. The germline V gene has CDR1 ENHRY and CDR2 SYGVKD. This CDR3 is 15 amino acids long. DNA of the CDR3: TGTGCCATCAGTGAAAAAGCGGGAAGGGTAGATACGCAGTATTTT. Translating it yields CAISEKAGRVDTQYF.

The chain employs TRBV6-1 and TRBJ2-7, with D perhaps matching TRBD1 (5 bases). Germline V gene lookup returns CDR1 MNHNS and CDR2 SASEGT. The CDR3 covers 16 residues. Trimming stripped 1 base from V and 3 bases from J, with 16 bases between. CDR3 amino acids: CASSEGIRGLDYEQYF. The DNA for the CDR3 is TGTGCCAGCAGTGAAGGAATAAGGGGATTAGACTACGAGCAGTACTTC.

About this clone itself: The junction and the germline gene differ at one end; a read error may be behind it. The chain joins TRBV4-1 to TRBJ2-6, with 7 bases lining up with TRBD2. CDR3 length: 17 amino acids. The germline V gene has CDR1 MGHRA and CDR2 YSYEKL. The CDR3 DNA is TGCGCCAGCAGCCAAGATCTTGGGGGGAGCGGGGCCAACGGCCTGACTTTC. It translates to CASSQDLGGSGANGLTF.

CDR3 in amino acids: CAWSDGENQPQHF. The CDR3 DNA reads TGTGCCTGGAGTGACGGGGAGAATCAGCCCCAGCATTTT. The chain carries TRBV30 and TRBJ1-5, with D unresolved. The germline V and J ends were trimmed by 1 base and 4 bases, with 8 bases remaining between them. Germline CDR1 is GTSNPN and CDR2 is SVGIG (reference sequence). The CDR3 is 13 residues long.

CDR3 DNA sequence: TGCGCCAGCAGCTGGGGGACAGGGATTTCCTACGAGCAGTACTTC. Amino acid sequence: CASSWGTGISYEQYF. The V call is TRBV5-1, the J call TRBJ2-7; 9 bases agree with TRBD1. This CDR3 has 15 residues. The J segment lost 1 base and the V segment lost 3 bases, leaving 5 bases of the junction unmatched. Germline CDR1 is SGHRS and CDR2 is YFSETQ.

The gene calls are TRBV5-8 and TRBJ2-7, with TRBD1 as a possible D gene (8 bases). The CDR3 runs to 15 residues. Germline V gene data show CDR1 as SGHTS and CDR2 as YDEGEE. Trimming removed 0 bases from V and 4 bases from J, with 14 bases in between. CDR3 sequence reads: CASSLDRGGGYEQYF. The CDR3 DNA reads as TGTGCCAGCAGCTTGGACAGGGGGGGAGGATACGAGCAGTACTTC.

The chain recombines TRBV5-1 with TRBJ1-2; a weak D match, TRBD1 (6 bases). The CDR3 is made up of 13 amino acids. CDR1 is SGHRS, CDR2 YFSETQ, per germline. The V end lost 0 bases, the J end lost 9 bases, and 12 bases lay between the germline ends. This chain's CDR3 is CASSLARGGSYTF. CDR3 coding DNA: TGCGCCAGCAGCTTGGCCAGGGGTGGGAGCTACACCTTC.